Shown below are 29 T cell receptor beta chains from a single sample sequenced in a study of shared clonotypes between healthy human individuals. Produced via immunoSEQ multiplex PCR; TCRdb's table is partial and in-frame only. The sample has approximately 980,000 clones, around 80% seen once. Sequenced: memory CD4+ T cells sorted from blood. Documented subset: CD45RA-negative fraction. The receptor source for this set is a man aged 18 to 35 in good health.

The CDR3 DNA reads TGTGCCAGCAGTTACACAGAGAATTCACCCCTCCACTTT. It translates to CASSYTENSPLHF. This chain links TRBV6-6 with TRBJ1-6; D unresolved. CDR3 length equals 13 residues. Trimming removed 2 bases from V and 7 bases from J, with 6 bases in between. Germline V lookup: CDR1 MNHNY, CDR2 SVGAGI (reference sequence).

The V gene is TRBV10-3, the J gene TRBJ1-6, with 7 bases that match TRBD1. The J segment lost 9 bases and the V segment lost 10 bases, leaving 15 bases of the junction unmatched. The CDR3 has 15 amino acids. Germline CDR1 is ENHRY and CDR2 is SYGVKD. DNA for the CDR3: TGTGCCAGCGAGCAATCCCAGGGGGGGGGTTCACCCCTCCACTTT. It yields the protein CASEQSQGGGSPLHF.

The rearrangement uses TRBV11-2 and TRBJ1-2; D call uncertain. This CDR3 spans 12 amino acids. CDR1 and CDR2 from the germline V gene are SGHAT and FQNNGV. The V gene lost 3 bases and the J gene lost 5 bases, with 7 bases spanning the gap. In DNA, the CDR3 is TGTGCCAGCAGCTTCTCCGGTTATGGCTACACCTTC. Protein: CASSFSGYGYTF.

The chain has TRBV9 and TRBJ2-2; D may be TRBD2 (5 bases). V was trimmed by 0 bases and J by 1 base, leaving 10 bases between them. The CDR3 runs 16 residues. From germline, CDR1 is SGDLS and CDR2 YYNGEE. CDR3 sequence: CASSVGGSVNTGELFF. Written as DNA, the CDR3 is TGTGCCAGCAGCGTAGGAGGTAGCGTGAACACCGGGGAGCTGTTTTTT.

CDR3 bases: TGTGCCACCTTAGGGAGACAGGGTCGATCTGGGGCCAACGTCCTGACTTTC. This gives the protein CATLGRQGRSGANVLTF. The chain has TRBV10-3 and TRBJ2-6; TRBD1 aligns across 7 bases. This CDR3 comprises 17 residues. Germline trimming cut 10 bases from V and 1 base from J; bases unmatched to any gene: 13. Germline-derived CDR1 and CDR2 are ENHRY and SYGVKD.

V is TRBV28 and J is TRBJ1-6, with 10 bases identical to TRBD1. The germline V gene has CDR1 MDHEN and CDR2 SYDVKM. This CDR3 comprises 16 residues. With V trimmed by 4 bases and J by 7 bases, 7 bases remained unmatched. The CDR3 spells CASSSLPGQGNSPLHF. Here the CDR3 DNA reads TGTGCCAGCAGTTCCCTACCGGGACAGGGGAATTCACCCCTCCACTTT.

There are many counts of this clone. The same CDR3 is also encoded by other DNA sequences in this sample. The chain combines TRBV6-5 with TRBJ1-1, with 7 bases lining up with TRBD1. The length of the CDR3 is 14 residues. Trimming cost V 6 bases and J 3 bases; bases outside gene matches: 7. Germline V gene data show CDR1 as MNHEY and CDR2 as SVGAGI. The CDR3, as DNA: TGTGCCAGCAGCCACCGACAGGGTTACACTGAAGCTTTCTTT. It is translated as CASSHRQGYTEAFF.

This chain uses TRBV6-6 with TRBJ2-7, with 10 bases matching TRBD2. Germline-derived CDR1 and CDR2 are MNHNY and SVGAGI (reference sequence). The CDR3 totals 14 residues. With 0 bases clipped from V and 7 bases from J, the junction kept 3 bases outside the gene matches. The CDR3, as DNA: TGTGCCAGCAGTTACTCCGGGACTAGCGTAGAGCAGTACTTC. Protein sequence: CASSYSGTSVEQYF.

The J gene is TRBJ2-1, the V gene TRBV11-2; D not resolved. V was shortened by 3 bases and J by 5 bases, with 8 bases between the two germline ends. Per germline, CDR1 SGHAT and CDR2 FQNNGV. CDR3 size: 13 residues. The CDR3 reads CASSFTGNNEQFF. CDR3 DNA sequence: TGTGCCAGCAGCTTCACGGGCAACAATGAGCAGTTCTTC.

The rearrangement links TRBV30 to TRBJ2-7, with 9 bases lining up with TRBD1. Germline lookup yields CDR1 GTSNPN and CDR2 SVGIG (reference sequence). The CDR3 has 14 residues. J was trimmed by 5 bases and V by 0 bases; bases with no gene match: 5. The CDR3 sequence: CAWSVPDRGNEQYF. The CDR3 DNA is TGTGCCTGGAGTGTACCTGACAGGGGGAACGAGCAGTACTTC. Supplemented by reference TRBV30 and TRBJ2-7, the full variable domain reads SQTIHQWPATLVQPVGSPLSLECTVEGTSNPNLYWYRQAAGRGLQLLFYSVGIGQISSEVPQNLSASRPQDRQFILSSKKLLLSDSGFYLCAWSVPDRGNEQYFGPGTRLTVT.

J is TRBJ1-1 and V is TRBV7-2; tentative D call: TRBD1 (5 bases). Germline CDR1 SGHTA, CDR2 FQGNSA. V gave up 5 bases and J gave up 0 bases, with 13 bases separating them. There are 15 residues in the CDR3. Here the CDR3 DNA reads TGTGCCAGCAGCAGATGGGACCGCCTGAACACTGAAGCTTTCTTT. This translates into CASSRWDRLNTEAFF.

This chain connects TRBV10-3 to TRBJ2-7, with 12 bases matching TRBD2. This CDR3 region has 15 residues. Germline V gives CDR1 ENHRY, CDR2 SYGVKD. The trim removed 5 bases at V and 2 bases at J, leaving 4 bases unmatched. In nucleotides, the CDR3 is TGTGCCATCAGTCTTCGGACTAGCGGGACCTACGAGCAGTACTTC. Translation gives CAISLRTSGTYEQYF.

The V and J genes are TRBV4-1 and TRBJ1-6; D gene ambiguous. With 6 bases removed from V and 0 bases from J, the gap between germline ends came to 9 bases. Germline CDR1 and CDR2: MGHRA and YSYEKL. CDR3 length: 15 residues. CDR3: CASRRPGSYNSPLHF. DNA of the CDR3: TGCGCCAGCAGGAGACCAGGCTCCTATAATTCACCCCTCCACTTT.

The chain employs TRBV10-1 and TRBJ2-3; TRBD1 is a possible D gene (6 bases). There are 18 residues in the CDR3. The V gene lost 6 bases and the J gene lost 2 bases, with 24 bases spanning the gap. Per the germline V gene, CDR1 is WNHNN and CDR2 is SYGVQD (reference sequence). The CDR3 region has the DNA TGCGCCAGCAGAGGGGCCAGGGGACGATGTGGAGCCACAGATACGCAGTATTTT. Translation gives CASRGARGRCGATDTQYF.

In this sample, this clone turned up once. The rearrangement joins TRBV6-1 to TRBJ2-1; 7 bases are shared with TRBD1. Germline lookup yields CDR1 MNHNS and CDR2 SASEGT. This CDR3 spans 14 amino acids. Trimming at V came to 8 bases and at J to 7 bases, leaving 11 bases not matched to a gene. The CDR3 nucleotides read TGTGCCAGCCGTCGACAGGGCCCCCGTAATGAGCAGTTCTTC. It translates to CASRRQGPRNEQFF.

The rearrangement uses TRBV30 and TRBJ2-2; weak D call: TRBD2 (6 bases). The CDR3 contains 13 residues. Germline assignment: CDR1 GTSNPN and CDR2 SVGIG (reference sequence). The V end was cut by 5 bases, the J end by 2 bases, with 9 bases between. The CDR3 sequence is CAWGDFNTGELFF. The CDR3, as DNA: TGTGCCTGGGGGGACTTTAACACCGGGGAGCTGTTTTTT. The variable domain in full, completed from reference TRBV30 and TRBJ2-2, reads SQTIHQWPATLVQPVGSPLSLECTVEGTSNPNLYWYRQAAGRGLQLLFYSVGIGQISSEVPQNLSASRPQDRQFILSSKKLLLSDSGFYLCAWGDFNTGELFFGEGSRLTVL.

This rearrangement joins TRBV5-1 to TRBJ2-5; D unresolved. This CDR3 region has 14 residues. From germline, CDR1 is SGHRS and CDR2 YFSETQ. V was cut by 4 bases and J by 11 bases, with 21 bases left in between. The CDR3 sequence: CASSPDSLVGAQYF. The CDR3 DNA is TGCGCCAGCAGCCCAGACTCCCTTGTGGGTGCACAGTACTTC.

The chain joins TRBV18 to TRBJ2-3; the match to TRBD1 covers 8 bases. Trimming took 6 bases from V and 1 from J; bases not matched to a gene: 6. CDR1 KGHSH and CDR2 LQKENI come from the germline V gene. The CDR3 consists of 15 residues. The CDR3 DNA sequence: TGTGCCAGCTCCTACACGACAGGGGGCACAGATACGCAGTATTTT. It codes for CASSYTTGGTDTQYF.

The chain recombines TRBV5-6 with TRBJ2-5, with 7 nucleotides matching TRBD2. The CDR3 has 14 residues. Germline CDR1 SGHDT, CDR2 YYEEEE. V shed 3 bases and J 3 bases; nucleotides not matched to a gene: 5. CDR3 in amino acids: CASSSPREEETQYF. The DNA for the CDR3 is TGTGCCAGCAGCTCCCCCCGGGAGGAAGAGACCCAGTACTTC. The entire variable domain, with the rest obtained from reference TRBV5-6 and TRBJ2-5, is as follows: DAGVTQSPTHLIKTRGQQVTLRCSPKSGHDTVSWYQQALGQGPQFIFQYYEEEERQRGNFPDRFSGHQFPNYSSELNVNALLLGDSALYLCASSSPREEETQYFGPGTRLLVL.

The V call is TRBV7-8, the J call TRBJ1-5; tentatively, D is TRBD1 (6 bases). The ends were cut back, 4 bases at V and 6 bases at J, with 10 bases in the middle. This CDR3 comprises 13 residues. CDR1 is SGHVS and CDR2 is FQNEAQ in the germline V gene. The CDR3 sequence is CASSSGQFQPQHF. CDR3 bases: TGTGCCAGCAGCTCAGGACAGTTTCAGCCCCAGCATTTT.

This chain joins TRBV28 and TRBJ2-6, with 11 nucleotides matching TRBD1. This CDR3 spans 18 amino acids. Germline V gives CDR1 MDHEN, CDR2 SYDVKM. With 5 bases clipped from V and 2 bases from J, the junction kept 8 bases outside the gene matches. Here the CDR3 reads CASSPGTGGSAGANVLTF. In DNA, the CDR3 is TGTGCCAGCAGTCCCGGGACAGGGGGAAGCGCTGGGGCCAACGTCCTGACTTTC.

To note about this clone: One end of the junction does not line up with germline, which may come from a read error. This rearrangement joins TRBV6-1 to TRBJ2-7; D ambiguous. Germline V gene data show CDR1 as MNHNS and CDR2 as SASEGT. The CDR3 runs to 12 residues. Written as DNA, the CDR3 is TGTGCCAGCAGCGAAGGGATCTACGAGCAGTACTTC. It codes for CASSEGIYEQYF.

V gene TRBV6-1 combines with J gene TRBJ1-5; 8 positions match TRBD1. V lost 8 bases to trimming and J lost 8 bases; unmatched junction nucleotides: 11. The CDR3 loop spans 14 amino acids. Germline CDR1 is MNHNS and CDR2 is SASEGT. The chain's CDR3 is CASSSQGAEEPQHF. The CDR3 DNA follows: TGTGCCAGCTCAAGCCAGGGGGCAGAGGAGCCCCAGCATTTT.

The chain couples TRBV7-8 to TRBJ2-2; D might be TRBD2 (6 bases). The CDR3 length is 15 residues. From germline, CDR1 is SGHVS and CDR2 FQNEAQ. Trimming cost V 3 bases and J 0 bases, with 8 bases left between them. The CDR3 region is CASSFSGANTGELFF. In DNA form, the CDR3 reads TGTGCCAGCAGCTTCTCGGGGGCGAACACCGGGGAGCTGTTTTTT.

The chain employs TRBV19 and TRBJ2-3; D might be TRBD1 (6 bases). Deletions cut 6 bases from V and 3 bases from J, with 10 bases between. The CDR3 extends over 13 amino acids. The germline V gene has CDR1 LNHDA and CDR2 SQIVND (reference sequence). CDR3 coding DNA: TGTGCCAGTAGCCTCACAGGGACAGATACGCAGTATTTT. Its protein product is CASSLTGTDTQYF.

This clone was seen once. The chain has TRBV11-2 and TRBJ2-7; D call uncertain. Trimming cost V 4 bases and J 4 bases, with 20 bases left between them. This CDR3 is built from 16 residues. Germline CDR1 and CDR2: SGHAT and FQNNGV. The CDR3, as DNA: TGTGCCAGCAGCTCCTCCAGCCCGGAGAACTATTACGAGCAGTACTTC. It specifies CASSSSSPENYYEQYF. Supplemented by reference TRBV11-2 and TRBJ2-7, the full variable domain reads EAGVAQSPRYKIIEKRQSVAFWCNPISGHATLYWYQQILGQGPKLLIQFQNNGVVDDSQLPKDRFSAERLKGVDSTLKIQPAKLEDSAVYLCASSSSSPENYYEQYFGPGTRLTVT.

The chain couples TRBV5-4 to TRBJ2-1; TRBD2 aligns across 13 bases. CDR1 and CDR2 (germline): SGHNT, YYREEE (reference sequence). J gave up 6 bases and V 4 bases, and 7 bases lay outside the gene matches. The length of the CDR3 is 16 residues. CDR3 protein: CASSDTSGRAFNEQFF. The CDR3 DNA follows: TGTGCCAGCAGCGACACTAGCGGGAGGGCCTTCAATGAGCAGTTCTTC. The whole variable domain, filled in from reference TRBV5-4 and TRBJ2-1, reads ETGVTQSPTHLIKTRGQQVTLRCSSQSGHNTVSWYQQALGQGPQFIFQYYREEENGRGNFPPRFSGLQFPNYSSELNVNALELDDSALYLCASSDTSGRAFNEQFFGPGTRLTVL.

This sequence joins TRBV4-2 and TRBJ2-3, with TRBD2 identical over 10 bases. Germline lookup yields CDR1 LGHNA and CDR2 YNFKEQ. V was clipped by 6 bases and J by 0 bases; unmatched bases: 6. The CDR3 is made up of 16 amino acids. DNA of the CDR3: TGTGCCAGCAGGGATAGCGGGGGGTCTAGCACAGATACGCAGTATTTT. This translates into CASRDSGGSSTDTQYF.

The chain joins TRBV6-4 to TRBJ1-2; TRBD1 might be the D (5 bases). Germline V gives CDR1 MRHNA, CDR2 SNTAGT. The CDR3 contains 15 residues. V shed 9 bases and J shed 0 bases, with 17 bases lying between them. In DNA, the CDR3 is TGTGCCAGAAGGGTGGCCAGGGAGGCTAACTATGGCTACACCTTC. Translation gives CARRVAREANYGYTF.